The 21 T cell receptor beta chains listed next were all sequenced from one sample in a study of beta chain features in type 1 diabetes. Every isolated RNA sample was fully reverse transcribed, so sequencing captured expressed TCRB transcripts. Libraries were prepared by immunoSEQ multiplex PCR; TCRdb keeps only in-frame clonotypes and omits some of them. This table has 200,000 to 250,000 clones, approximately 11% appearing once. Sequenced sample: central memory CD4+ T cells from blood. Every receptor here comes from a young man in good health.

This chain links TRBV20-1 with TRBJ1-5; a possible D gene is TRBD1 (6 bases). The V gene's germline CDR1 is DFQATT and CDR2 SNEGSKA (reference sequence). There are 11 residues in the CDR3. Trimming cost V 5 bases and J 6 bases, with 8 bases left between them. The CDR3 sequence: CSAQGSQPQHF. CDR3 coding DNA: TGCAGTGCTCAGGGGAGTCAGCCCCAGCATTTT.

This clone was counted only a few times. The chain employs TRBV5-1 and TRBJ2-1, with 10 bases matching TRBD1. The germline V gene has CDR1 SGHRS and CDR2 YFSETQ. The V and J ends lost 3 bases and 4 bases, in that order; junction bases with no gene match: 4. CDR3 length equals 15 residues. CDR3 nucleotide sequence: TGCGCCAGCAGCTCAGGGACAGGGGTGTACAATGAGCAGTTCTTC. This gives the protein CASSSGTGVYNEQFF. The whole variable domain, filled in from reference TRBV5-1 and TRBJ2-1, reads KAGVTQTPRYLIKTRGQQVTLSCSPISGHRSVSWYQQTPGQGLQFLFEYFSETQRNKGNFPGRFSGRQFSNSRSEMNVSTLELGDSALYLCASSSGTGVYNEQFFGPGTRLTVL.

In this sample, this clone turned up many times. The V gene is TRBV5-1, the J gene TRBJ2-2, with D perhaps TRBD2 (6 bases). Deletions cut 4 bases from V and 1 base from J, with 11 bases between. CDR1 SGHRS and CDR2 YFSETQ come from the germline V gene. The CDR3 loop spans 15 amino acids. The CDR3 reads CASSKPGENTGELFF. The CDR3 nucleotides read TGCGCCAGCAGCAAACCGGGGGAGAACACCGGGGAGCTGTTTTTT. The whole variable domain, remainder taken from reference TRBV5-1 and TRBJ2-2, is KAGVTQTPRYLIKTRGQQVTLSCSPISGHRSVSWYQQTPGQGLQFLFEYFSETQRNKGNFPGRFSGRQFSNSRSEMNVSTLELGDSALYLCASSKPGENTGELFFGEGSRLTVL.

This chain joins TRBV5-1 and TRBJ2-1, with no clear D. The CDR3 has 15 residues. Trimming stripped 4 bases from V and 9 bases from J, with 20 bases between. Per germline, CDR1 SGHRS and CDR2 YFSETQ. CDR3 sequence (DNA): TGCGCCAGCAGCGGCGGAGCCGGATGGCCCGGTGAGCAGTTCTTC. Translation gives CASSGGAGWPGEQFF. Variable domain in full (rest from reference TRBV5-1 and TRBJ2-1): KAGVTQTPRYLIKTRGQQVTLSCSPISGHRSVSWYQQTPGQGLQFLFEYFSETQRNKGNFPGRFSGRQFSNSRSEMNVSTLELGDSALYLCASSGGAGWPGEQFFGPGTRLTVL.

There are a few counts of this clone. The rearrangement uses TRBV19 and TRBJ2-3; tentative D call: TRBD1 (6 bases). Germline V gene lookup returns CDR1 LNHDA and CDR2 SQIVND (reference sequence). The CDR3 covers 13 residues. The germline V and J ends were trimmed by 2 bases and 6 bases, with 9 bases remaining between them. In DNA, the CDR3 is TGTGCCAGTAGTATAACAGGGTTGGATACGCAGTATTTT. Amino acids: CASSITGLDTQYF.

This clone was recorded a few times. The chain uses TRBV5-6 and TRBJ2-7, with TRBD2 as a possible D gene (6 bases). This CDR3 has 15 residues. CDR1 is SGHDT and CDR2 is YYEEEE in the germline V gene. With 4 bases removed from V and 4 bases from J, the gap between germline ends came to 18 bases. The CDR3 region has the DNA TGTGCCAGCAGCCTGGGACTTGCTGGAAGATACGAGCAGTACTTC. Translating it yields CASSLGLAGRYEQYF. Filled out from reference TRBV5-6 and TRBJ2-7, the complete variable domain reads DAGVTQSPTHLIKTRGQQVTLRCSPKSGHDTVSWYQQALGQGPQFIFQYYEEEERQRGNFPDRFSGHQFPNYSSELNVNALLLGDSALYLCASSLGLAGRYEQYFGPGTRLTVT.

This clone turned up a few times. The V call is TRBV29-1, the J call TRBJ1-4; 8 bases are shared with TRBD1. The CDR3 has 15 amino acids. The germline V gene has CDR1 SQVTM and CDR2 ANQGSEA. The ends lost 5 bases at V and 7 bases at J; junction bases unmatched: 12. CDR3 DNA: TGCAGCGTTCGACTATCCGGGACAGGAACTGAAAAACTGTTTTTT. It specifies CSVRLSGTGTEKLFF. Drawing the rest from reference TRBV29-1 and TRBJ1-4, the complete variable domain is SAVISQKPSRDICQRGTSLTIQCQVDSQVTMMFWYRQQPGQSLTLIATANQGSEATYESGFVIDKFPISRPNLTFSTLTVSNMSPEDSSIYLCSVRLSGTGTEKLFFGSGTQLSVL.

This clone was picked up a small number of times. The chain couples TRBV30 to TRBJ2-1; TRBD2 matches at 14 bases. The CDR3 has 14 residues. CDR1 and CDR2 from the germline V gene are GTSNPN and SVGIG (reference sequence). V lost 4 bases, J lost 9 bases, and 5 bases stayed unmatched. The CDR3 loop reads CAWKGGLAGAEQFF. DNA of the CDR3: TGTGCCTGGAAGGGGGGACTAGCGGGAGCTGAGCAGTTCTTC.

This chain connects TRBV6-5 to TRBJ2-7; tentatively, D is TRBD1 (7 bases). The CDR3 extends over 14 amino acids. Germline CDR1 and CDR2: MNHEY and SVGAGI. Deletions cut 2 bases from V and 5 bases from J, with 13 bases between. The CDR3 bases are TGTGCCAGCAGTTACCGTGCGGGACAGAACGAGCAGTACTTC. It translates to CASSYRAGQNEQYF.

This clone was counted ten times or more. The CDR3, as DNA: TGTGCCAGCACGGTGGCTAGCGGGGGCGAGCAGTACTTC. It codes for CASTVASGGEQYF. The chain has TRBV6-1 and TRBJ2-7; 10 nucleotides agree with TRBD2. The J segment lost 6 bases and the V segment lost 7 bases, leaving 6 bases of the junction unmatched. Germline CDR1 MNHNS, CDR2 SASEGT. The CDR3 runs to 13 residues.

For this clone: Other DNA sequences in this sample translate to the same CDR3. V and J are TRBV2 and TRBJ1-3; D is unclear. V lost 3 bases to trimming and J lost 2 bases, with 2 bases between them. This CDR3 contains 12 residues. Germline assignment: CDR1 SNHLY and CDR2 FYNNEI. Here the CDR3 DNA reads TGTGCCAGCAGTGAGGCTGGAAACACCATATATTTT. It encodes CASSEAGNTIYF.

Only a few counts were recorded for this clone. The chain joins TRBV6-1 to TRBJ2-6, with D uncertain. The V end was cut by 3 bases, the J end by 5 bases, with 5 bases between. This CDR3 region has 13 residues. Germline lookup yields CDR1 MNHNS and CDR2 SASEGT. This CDR3 reads CASSDRWANVLTF. In DNA form, the CDR3 reads TGTGCCAGCAGTGACAGATGGGCCAACGTCCTGACTTTC.

This clone was recorded at least ten times. DNA of the CDR3: TGTGCCTGGAGTCACTCGAGACAGGACGCTGAAGCTTTCTTT. It encodes CAWSHSRQDAEAFF. The chain uses TRBV30 and TRBJ1-1; weak D call: TRBD1 (6 bases). Per germline, CDR1 GTSNPN and CDR2 SVGIG (reference sequence). V dropped 2 bases and J dropped 6 bases, with 16 bases sitting between them. The CDR3 length is 14 residues. Full variable domain (rest looked up from reference TRBV30 and TRBJ1-1): SQTIHQWPATLVQPVGSPLSLECTVEGTSNPNLYWYRQAAGRGLQLLFYSVGIGQISSEVPQNLSASRPQDRQFILSSKKLLLSDSGFYLCAWSHSRQDAEAFFGQGTRLTVV.

This clone was counted ten times or more. The rearrangement links TRBV28 to TRBJ2-3, with a weak D call TRBD2 (6 bases). Germline loops: CDR1 MDHEN, CDR2 SYDVKM. Trimming stripped 3 bases from V and 0 bases from J, with 16 bases between. There are 17 residues in the CDR3. This chain's CDR3 is CASSLVALAASTDTQYF. CDR3 sequence (DNA): TGTGCCAGCAGTTTGGTTGCCTTAGCGGCTAGCACAGATACGCAGTATTTT. The full variable domain, with the rest looked up from reference TRBV28 and TRBJ2-3, is DVKVTQSSRYLVKRTGEKVFLECVQDMDHENMFWYRQDPGLGLRLIYFSYDVKMKEKGDIPEGYSVSREKKERFSLILESASTNQTSMYLCASSLVALAASTDTQYFGPGTRLTVL.

The chain combines TRBV5-1 with TRBJ2-7; TRBD2 might be the D (5 bases). Trimming left V 10 bases short and J 0 bases short, with 23 bases between. Germline loops: CDR1 SGHRS, CDR2 YFSETQ. CDR3 size: 16 residues. For the CDR3, the DNA is TGCGCCCCTCTTCCGGGCCGGCTAGCCCTCTCCTACGAGCAGTACTTC. Its translation is CAPLPGRLALSYEQYF.

Points on this clone: A read error may account for a junction end that differs from germline. The chain carries TRBV7-7 and TRBJ2-1; 9 nucleotides agree with TRBD1. Looked up from germline, CDR1 is SSHAT and CDR2 is FNYEAQ (reference sequence). The CDR3 runs to 15 residues. The CDR3 DNA reads TGTGCTAGCAGCAAGGACAGGGGAACCTACAATGAGCAGTTCTTC. Protein sequence: CASSKDRGTYNEQFF.

J is TRBJ2-3 and V is TRBV7-2; D remains ambiguous. The CDR3 sequence is 14 residues long. Germline V gives CDR1 SGHTA, CDR2 FQGNSA. The V end lost 1 base, the J end lost 1 base, and 6 bases lay between the germline ends. The CDR3: CASSLGAGTDTQYF. The CDR3 DNA reads as TGTGCCAGCAGCTTAGGGGCCGGCACAGATACGCAGTATTTT.

This sequence joins TRBV4-3 and TRBJ2-5; no clear D gene. The CDR3 covers 13 residues. CDR1 and CDR2 (germline): LGHNA, YSLEER. The germline V and J ends were trimmed by 0 bases and 4 bases, with 6 bases remaining between them. CDR3 residues: CASSQDPRETQYF. The CDR3 DNA reads as TGCGCCAGCAGCCAAGATCCTAGAGAGACCCAGTACTTC.

This clone was detected a few times. This chain joins TRBV6-1 and TRBJ2-7; 9 nucleotides match TRBD2. Losses at the gene ends were 10 bases for V and 3 bases for J; bases not matched to a gene: 10. The CDR3 runs to 14 residues. CDR1 is MNHNS, CDR2 SASEGT, per germline. CDR3 loop: CATTIGLASYEQYF. DNA for the CDR3: TGTGCCACCACTATCGGACTAGCGAGCTACGAGCAGTACTTC.

This clone was seen repeatedly, ten times or more. The chain carries TRBV6-1 and TRBJ2-7, with a weak D call TRBD1 (5 bases). V was clipped by 5 bases and J by 0 bases, with 8 bases between them. This CDR3 spans 13 amino acids. Germline lookup yields CDR1 MNHNS and CDR2 SASEGT. This CDR3 is CASSRQTSYEQYF. Written as DNA, the CDR3 is TGTGCCAGCAGTCGACAGACCTCCTACGAGCAGTACTTC.

This clone was seen only a few times. CDR3 sequence reads: CSVEQGADEKLFF. DNA for the CDR3: TGCAGCGTTGAGCAGGGGGCTGATGAAAAACTGTTTTTT. This sequence joins TRBV29-1 and TRBJ1-4; TRBD1 matches 8 bases. Trimming removed 3 bases from V and 6 bases from J; junction bases left unmatched: 3. CDR3 length: 13 residues. CDR1 and CDR2 from the germline V gene are SQVTM and ANQGSEA.